This T cell receptor beta chain comes out of a study of prognosis after radiotherapy for stage I lung cancer. Study at large: Medical inoperability applied to all of the non-small cell lung cancer patients. With stereotactic body radiotherapy, no patient received any concurrent therapy.

Two rounds of multiplex PCR amplified TCR beta CDR3 from genomic DNA. The use of primers specific to each TRBV and TRBJ gene characterized first-round PCR. MiXCR, run by TCRdb on the multiplex PCR reads, gives a single entry per CDR3 protein. The table shows more than 15,000 distinct CDR3 sequences, with under 55% occurring only once. The germline CDR1 and CDR2 sequences are SGDLS and YYNGEE. The CDR3 extends over 17 amino acids. The V end lost 4 bases, the J end lost 4 bases, and 21 bases lay between the germline ends. Study results and limitations: The study left the tumor specificity of the expanded TCR clones undetermined. The study found lower Shannon entropy after stereotactic body radiation therapy in patients who developed distant metastases.

This clonotype was seen repeatedly, ten times or more. Its antigen is unknown. The J gene is TRBJ2-1, the V gene TRBV9; D might be TRBD2 (5 bases). The sequenced sample was PBMCs, obtained before or after stereotactic body radiation therapy (not recorded which). This clonotype was sampled from a donor older than 45 with non-small cell lung cancer. CDR3 nucleotide sequence: TGTGCCAGCAGCCCGGAGGCGGACCAAAACATTTACAATGAGCAGTTCTTC. Protein product: CASSPEADQNIYNEQFF.